These T cell receptor beta chains were read from a single sample in a study of cytomegalovirus exposure and HLA in healthy donors. The data were produced by immunoSEQ multiplex PCR, yet TCRdb's version contains in-frame clones alone and is incomplete. Seen here are roughly 130,000 clones, more than 70% observed once, and the top ten hold about 0.94%. The sequenced sample consisted of PBMCs. The receptors were gathered from a human donor in good health. CDR3s include the opening cysteine and the closing phenylalanine or tryptophan. Each record gives: J gene, D gene, V gene, clone size, CDR3 protein, CDR3 DNA. D genes are given only for firm matches. Size is omitted from some rows. Given values are once, few, many or a class for expanded clones.

j_gene: TRBJ2-7
d_gene: TRBD2
v_gene: TRBV27
abundance: -
CDR3aa: CASSSKAGDYEQYF
CDR3nt: TGTGCCAGCAGTTCAAAGGCGGGGGACTACGAGCAGTACTTC

j_gene: TRBJ2-7
d_gene: TRBD1
v_gene: TRBV6-5
abundance: -
CDR3aa: CASSPGQVYEQYF
CDR3nt: TGTGCCAGCAGCCCGGGACAGGTCTACGAGCAGTACTTC

j_gene: TRBJ1-1
d_gene: -
v_gene: TRBV7-2
abundance: -
CDR3aa: CASSLVQGGYTEAFF
CDR3nt: TGTGCCAGCAGCTTGGTGCAGGGCGGATACACTGAAGCTTTCTTT

j_gene: TRBJ1-5
d_gene: -
v_gene: TRBV6-1
abundance: -
CDR3aa: CASSEFRPQHF
CDR3nt: TGTGCCAGCAGTGAATTTCGGCCCCAGCATTTT

j_gene: TRBJ2-3
d_gene: TRBD2
v_gene: TRBV7-2
abundance: -
CDR3aa: CASSFPGGTDTQYF
CDR3nt: TGTGCCAGCAGCTTTCCGGGGGGAACAGATACGCAGTATTTT

j_gene: TRBJ1-1
d_gene: -
v_gene: TRBV4-1
abundance: once
CDR3aa: CASSQVSRERSEAFF
CDR3nt: TGCGCCAGCAGCCAAGTTTCGAGGGAAAGGTCTGAAGCTTTCTTT

j_gene: TRBJ2-1
d_gene: -
v_gene: TRBV27
abundance: -
CDR3aa: CASSYGTFVFF
CDR3nt: TGTGCCAGCAGTTATGGGACTTTCGTGTTCTTC

j_gene: TRBJ1-2
d_gene: TRBD1
v_gene: TRBV25-1
abundance: -
CDR3aa: CASSEHGQGNYGYTF
CDR3nt: TGTGCCAGCAGTGAACATGGACAGGGTAACTATGGCTACACCTTC

j_gene: TRBJ2-7
d_gene: -
v_gene: TRBV2
abundance: -
CDR3aa: CASTTDRFPYEQYF
CDR3nt: TGTGCCAGCACCACGGACAGATTCCCCTACGAGCAGTACTTC

j_gene: TRBJ2-7
d_gene: -
v_gene: TRBV7-9
abundance: -
CDR3aa: CSTRQNSNEQYF
CDR3nt: TGTTCTACCCGCCAAAATTCGAACGAGCAGTACTTC

j_gene: TRBJ2-2
d_gene: TRBD1
v_gene: TRBV2
abundance: -
CDR3aa: CASSDFPQGANTGELFF
CDR3nt: TGTGCCAGCAGTGATTTCCCGCAGGGGGCGAACACCGGGGAGCTGTTTTTT

j_gene: TRBJ2-7
d_gene: TRBD1
v_gene: TRBV7-9
abundance: -
CDR3aa: CASSLAYEGAEEQYF
CDR3nt: TGTGCCAGCAGCTTAGCGTACGAGGGGGCGGAGGAGCAGTACTTC

j_gene: TRBJ2-5
d_gene: -
v_gene: TRBV5-1
abundance: -
CDR3aa: CASSLTSPQETQYF
CDR3nt: TGCGCCAGCAGCTTGACTAGCCCACAAGAGACCCAGTACTTC

j_gene: TRBJ2-5
d_gene: TRBD1
v_gene: TRBV11-2
abundance: -
CDR3aa: CASGDRGVVRETQYF
CDR3nt: TGTGCCAGCGGGGACAGGGGGGTTGTTAGGGAGACCCAGTACTTC

j_gene: TRBJ2-2
d_gene: TRBD2
v_gene: TRBV6-1
abundance: -
CDR3aa: CASRGLAAGELFF
CDR3nt: TGTGCCAGCCGAGGACTAGCAGCCGGGGAGCTGTTTTTT

j_gene: TRBJ1-2
d_gene: TRBD1
v_gene: TRBV6-5
abundance: -
CDR3aa: CASSRGQGDGYTF
CDR3nt: TGTGCCAGCAGCCGGGGACAGGGCGATGGCTACACCTTC

j_gene: TRBJ1-5
d_gene: -
v_gene: TRBV7-9
abundance: once
CDR3aa: CASSLGRGTSNQPQHF
CDR3nt: TGTGCCAGCAGCTTAGGTAGGGGGACAAGCAATCAGCCCCAGCATTTT

j_gene: TRBJ2-3
d_gene: TRBD2
v_gene: TRBV5-1
abundance: -
CDR3aa: CASRPGLAGSLTDTQYF
CDR3nt: TGCGCCAGCAGACCTGGACTAGCGGGGAGCCTCACAGATACGCAGTATTTT

j_gene: TRBJ2-7
d_gene: TRBD1
v_gene: TRBV27
abundance: -
CDR3aa: CASGPTGYPYEQYF
CDR3nt: TGTGCCAGCGGCCCGACAGGGTACCCCTACGAGCAGTACTTC

j_gene: TRBJ2-7
d_gene: -
v_gene: TRBV28
abundance: -
CDR3aa: CASREGTAYEQYF
CDR3nt: TGTGCCAGCAGGGAGGGGACTGCCTACGAGCAGTACTTC

j_gene: TRBJ2-3
d_gene: TRBD2
v_gene: TRBV4-2
abundance: -
CDR3aa: CASSQDGRGLAGVGTQYF
CDR3nt: TGTGCCAGCAGCCAAGATGGCCGGGGACTAGCGGGGGTGGGTACGCAGTATTTT

j_gene: TRBJ2-5
d_gene: -
v_gene: TRBV7-9
abundance: -
CDR3aa: CASSFGLQETQYF
CDR3nt: TGTGCCAGCAGCTTTGGGCTACAAGAGACCCAGTACTTC

j_gene: TRBJ1-1
d_gene: -
v_gene: TRBV5-1
abundance: -
CDR3aa: CASSPGGFGTEAFF
CDR3nt: TGCGCCAGCAGCCCGGGTGGCTTCGGCACTGAAGCTTTCTTT

j_gene: TRBJ2-5
d_gene: TRBD1
v_gene: TRBV10-3
abundance: -
CDR3aa: CATATGPQETQYF
CDR3nt: TGTGCCACCGCGACAGGGCCCCAAGAGACCCAGTACTTC

j_gene: TRBJ2-1
d_gene: TRBD2
v_gene: TRBV7-3
abundance: -
CDR3aa: CASSSPESGGYNEQFF
CDR3nt: TGTGCCAGCAGCTCCCCGGAGAGCGGGGGATACAATGAGCAGTTCTTC

j_gene: TRBJ1-1
d_gene: -
v_gene: TRBV5-1
abundance: -
CDR3aa: CASSFRLGENTEAFF
CDR3nt: TGCGCCAGCAGCTTTCGGCTGGGAGAGAACACTGAAGCTTTCTTT

j_gene: TRBJ1-2
d_gene: TRBD1
v_gene: TRBV16
abundance: -
CDR3aa: CASSEEMDRGLYGYTF
CDR3nt: TGTGCCAGCAGCGAAGAAATGGACAGGGGTCTCTATGGCTACACCTTC

j_gene: TRBJ1-4
d_gene: -
v_gene: TRBV10-3
abundance: -
CDR3aa: CAISESTVENEKLFF
CDR3nt: TGTGCCATCAGTGAGTCAACGGTAGAGAATGAAAAACTGTTTTTT

j_gene: TRBJ2-3
d_gene: TRBD1
v_gene: TRBV2
abundance: -
CDR3aa: CASSRTGLGTDTQYF
CDR3nt: TGTGCCAGCAGCAGGACAGGGTTAGGGACAGATACGCAGTATTTT

j_gene: TRBJ2-3
d_gene: -
v_gene: TRBV28
abundance: -
CDR3aa: CASSFGSQPTDTQYF
CDR3nt: TGTGCCAGCAGTTTCGGGAGTCAGCCCACAGATACGCAGTATTTT

j_gene: TRBJ2-1
d_gene: -
v_gene: TRBV7-9
abundance: -
CDR3aa: CASFASSYNEQFF
CDR3nt: TGTGCCAGCTTTGCCAGCTCCTACAATGAGCAGTTCTTC

j_gene: TRBJ1-2
d_gene: -
v_gene: TRBV5-6
abundance: few
CDR3aa: CASSLEVAAGYTF
CDR3nt: TGTGCCAGCAGCTTGGAGGTAGCAGCTGGCTACACCTTC

j_gene: TRBJ2-7
d_gene: -
v_gene: TRBV4-2
abundance: -
CDR3aa: CASSLDLPYEQYF
CDR3nt: TGTGCCAGCAGCCTGGACTTACCCTACGAGCAGTACTTC

j_gene: TRBJ1-1
d_gene: -
v_gene: TRBV19
abundance: -
CDR3aa: CASSIGGFDTEAFF
CDR3nt: TGTGCCAGTAGTATCGGCGGGTTTGACACTGAAGCTTTCTTT

j_gene: TRBJ1-3
d_gene: -
v_gene: TRBV28
abundance: -
CDR3aa: CASSLYSSSGNTIYF
CDR3nt: TGTGCCAGCAGCCTTTACAGTTCATCTGGAAACACCATATATTTT

j_gene: TRBJ1-4
d_gene: -
v_gene: TRBV7-9
abundance: -
CDR3aa: CASSPLRSANEKLFF
CDR3nt: TGTGCCAGCAGCCCCCTGAGGTCGGCTAATGAAAAACTGTTTTTT

j_gene: TRBJ2-1
d_gene: -
v_gene: TRBV7-9
abundance: -
CDR3aa: CSSSLRGGEQFF
CDR3nt: TGTTCCAGCAGCTTACGGGGTGGTGAGCAGTTCTTC

j_gene: TRBJ1-6
d_gene: -
v_gene: TRBV7-3
abundance: few
CDR3aa: CASSSAGNSPLHF
CDR3nt: TGTGCCAGCAGCTCGGCAGGGAATTCACCCCTCCACTTT